This T cell receptor (beta chain) was obtained from a study of shared clonotypes between healthy human individuals. At a deep level, the assay was run. Using immunoSEQ multiplex PCR, the repertoire was profiled, and TCRdb retains in-frame clones only, with some absent. Among 500,000 to 650,000 clones, roughly four fifths were seen once, and the ten largest hold about 12%. Germline V lookup: CDR1 MNHEY, CDR2 SVGAGI. V was clipped by 6 bases and J by 11 bases; unmatched bases: 6. The CDR3 consists of 13 residues. Healthy adults negative for HIV, lacking recent acute infections or vaccinations, served as donors.

This receptor was obtained from a woman aged 40 to 50 in good health. Some clones in this sample may be carry-over from other donors' samples. Sequencing was carried out using PBMCs. The chain recombines TRBV6-5 with TRBJ2-4; the match to TRBD1 covers 11 bases. CDR3 DNA sequence: TGTGCCAGCAGGGGACAGGGGGTAGCAGTTCAGTACTTC. Its translation: CASRGQGVAVQYF.